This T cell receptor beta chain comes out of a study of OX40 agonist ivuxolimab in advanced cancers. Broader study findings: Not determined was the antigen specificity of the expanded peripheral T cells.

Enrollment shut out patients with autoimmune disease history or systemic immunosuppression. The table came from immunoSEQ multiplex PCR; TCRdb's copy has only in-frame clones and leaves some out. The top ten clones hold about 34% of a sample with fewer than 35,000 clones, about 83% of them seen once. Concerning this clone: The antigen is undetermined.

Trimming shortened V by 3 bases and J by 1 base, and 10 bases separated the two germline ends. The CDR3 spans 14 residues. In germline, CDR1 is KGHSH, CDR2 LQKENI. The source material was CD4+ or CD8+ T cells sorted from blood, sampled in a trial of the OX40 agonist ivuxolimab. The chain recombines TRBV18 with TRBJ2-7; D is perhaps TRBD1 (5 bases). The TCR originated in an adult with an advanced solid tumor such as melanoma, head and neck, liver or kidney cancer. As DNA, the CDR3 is TGTGCCAGCTCACCGGACAATCTGTCCTACGAGCAGTACTTC. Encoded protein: CASSPDNLSYEQYF.